Listed below are T cell receptor beta chains from one sample, sequenced in a study of identical twins. TCRdb re-analysed the 5' RACE reads in MiXCR, keeping a single row per CDR3 protein. Here the sample spans 200,000 to 250,000 distinct CDR3 sequences, roughly 13% being singletons. These data are also associated with another study on yellow fever vaccine responses in identical twins.

Sample: memory (CD45RO+) T cells sorted from blood. The receptor source for this set is a woman aged 18-35 years in good health. Each CDR3 is given with its conserved first and last residue. A D gene is named only where the DNA matches it firmly. The size entry is marked missing in some rows and otherwise reads once, few, many or a size class.

TRBJ1-1 | - | few | TRBV29-1 | CSVHEYTEAFF | TGCAGCGTGCACGAGTACACTGAAGCTTTCTTT
TRBJ2-1 | TRBD2 | - | TRBV12-3/TRBV12-4 | CASSSRSSGSNEQFF | TGTGCCAGCAGCTCGCGGTCTAGCGGGAGTAATGAGCAGTTCTTC
TRBJ2-6 | - | many | TRBV29-1 | CSVGQAAGANVLTF | TGCAGCGTTGGTCAGGCGGCCGGGGCCAACGTCCTGACTTTC
TRBJ2-3 | TRBD2 | few | TRBV13 | CASSLGLAGYTDTQYF | TGTGCCAGCAGCTTGGGGCTAGCGGGATACACAGATACGCAGTATTTT
TRBJ1-1 | - | many | TRBV25-1 | CASSELGGENTEAFF | TGTGCCAGCAGTGAACTGGGGGGGGAGAACACTGAAGCTTTCTTT
TRBJ1-2 | - | many | TRBV4-3 | CASSQARGKTNYGYTF | TGCGCCAGCAGCCAAGCCCGAGGTAAAACTAACTATGGCTACACCTTC
TRBJ2-1 | TRBD1 | - | TRBV7-9 | CASSRLLLGQGGNEQFF | TGTGCCAGCAGCCGACTCCTCCTGGGACAGGGGGGTAATGAGCAGTTCTTC
TRBJ2-7 | TRBD2 | few | TRBV11-1 | CASSDEIMASGRRTRGWNF | TGTGCCAGCAGCGATGAAATTATGGCTAGCGGGAGAAGGACGAGGGGTTGGAACTTC
TRBJ1-4 | - | - | TRBV20-1 | CSARKPGPTFGEKLFF | TGCAGTGCTAGAAAGCCGGGACCCACTTTTGGTGAAAAACTGTTTTTT
TRBJ2-5 | - | - | TRBV20-1 | CCARGPGPTFQETQYF | TGCTGTGCTAGAGGGCCGGGACCCACATTCCAAGAGACCCAGTACTTC
TRBJ2-7 | - | few | TRBV4-2 | CASSQDEGGLGREQYF | TGTGCCAGCAGCCAAGATGAGGGGGGGCTGGGTAGGGAGCAGTACTTC
TRBJ2-7 | - | - | TRBV20-1 | CSASRGSLLEQYF | TGCAGTGCTAGTCGGGGCTCCTTACTCGAGCAGTACTTC
TRBJ2-7 | TRBD2 | - | TRBV4-3 | CASSQEGSSGTFYEQYF | TGCGCCAGCAGCCAAGAGGGGTCTAGCGGGACCTTCTACGAGCAGTACTTC
TRBJ2-7 | - | few | TRBV6-5 | CASRTASRSYEQYF | TGTGCCAGCAGGACTGCGAGCAGGTCCTACGAGCAGTACTTC
TRBJ1-4 | - | - | TRBV24-1 | CATSAPGEEKLFF | TGTGCCACCAGTGCTCCGGGGGAAGAAAAACTGTTTTTT
TRBJ2-3 | - | - | TRBV24-1 | CATSDNQLHDTQYF | TGTGCCACCAGTGATAACCAGCTTCATGATACGCAGTATTTT
TRBJ1-1 | TRBD1 | - | TRBV6-2/TRBV6-3 | CASSTGTEKAFF | TGTGCCAGCAGTACCGGGACAGAGAAAGCTTTCTTT
TRBJ2-7 | - | - | TRBV7-2 | CASSLEIDYEQSF | TGTGCCAGCAGCTTAGAGATAGATTACGAGCAGTCCTTC
TRBJ1-5 | TRBD1 | - | TRBV20-1 | CSATLGQGKVRQPQHF | TGCAGTGCGACCCTCGGACAGGGCAAGGTGAGGCAGCCCCAGCATTTT
TRBJ1-5 | TRBD1 | few | TRBV12-3/TRBV12-4 | CASSPPTGLAQPQHF | TGTGCCAGCAGCCCACCGACAGGGCTAGCTCAGCCCCAGCATTTT
TRBJ2-5 | - | few | TRBV29-1 | CSLLTVQETQYF | TGCAGCTTACTAACAGTCCAAGAGACCCAGTACTTC
TRBJ2-3 | - | many | TRBV14 | CASSQRVDTQYF | TGTGCCAGCAGCCAACGGGTAGATACGCAGTATTTT
TRBJ2-1 | - | few | TRBV11-2 | CASSLRGAGPFSYNEQFF | TGTGCCAGCAGCTTAAGGGGGGCGGGGCCGTTCTCCTACAATGAGCAGTTCTTC
TRBJ2-3 | TRBD1 | - | TRBV7-2 | CASSSRLQGLQYF | TGTGCCAGCAGCTCACGACTACAGGGGTTGCAGTATTTT
TRBJ2-1 | TRBD1 | few | TRBV18 | CASSTGGDYNEQFF | TGTGCCAGCTCCACAGGGGGTGACTACAATGAGCAGTTCTTC
TRBJ2-2 | TRBD2 | - | TRBV4-3 | CASSQDIGGASNTGELFF | TGCGCCAGCAGCCAAGATATCGGGGGGGCCTCGAACACCGGGGAGCTGTTTTTT
TRBJ1-1 | - | few | TRBV30 | CAWSVLVTEAFF | TGTGCCTGGAGTGTACTAGTCACTGAAGCTTTCTTT
TRBJ1-1 | - | - | TRBV5-1 | CASSLVQMTEAFF | TGCGCCAGCAGCTTGGTTCAAATGACTGAAGCTTTCTTT
TRBJ2-2 | - | many | TRBV29-1 | CSVGGWGTGELFF | TGCAGCGTTGGGGGATGGGGCACCGGGGAGCTGTTTTTT
TRBJ2-2 | - | many | TRBV29-1 | CSIPRQATNTGELFF | TGCAGCATCCCGCGACAGGCCACGAACACCGGGGAGCTGTTTTTT
TRBJ2-2 | TRBD2 | - | TRBV9 | CASSVGSGGGRRGAGELFF | TGTGCCAGCAGCGTAGGAAGCGGGGGCGGACGCCGCGGGGCCGGGGAGCTGTTTTTT
TRBJ2-5 | TRBD2 | many | TRBV5-1 | CASSSGTSGGAHSLETQYF | TGCGCCAGCAGCTCCGGGACTAGCGGGGGGGCCCATTCATTGGAGACCCAGTACTTC
TRBJ2-6 | - | many | TRBV5-1 | CASSDSLSGANVLTF | TGCGCCAGCAGCGACAGCCTCTCTGGGGCCAACGTCCTGACTTTC
TRBJ2-5 | - | few | TRBV4-1 | CASSQETQGETQYF | TGCGCCAGCAGCCAAGAGACACAGGGAGAGACCCAGTACTTC
TRBJ2-7 | - | - | TRBV28 | CASKHGATGSYSEQHF | TGTGCCAGCAAACATGGGGCGACGGGGTCGTACAGCGAGCAGCACTTC
TRBJ2-1 | - | many | TRBV28 | CASSLQGYNEQFF | TGTGCCAGCTCACTTCAGGGCTACAATGAGCAGTTCTTC
TRBJ1-5 | - | many | TRBV14 | CASSQDPTRAQPQHF | TGTGCCAGCAGCCAAGATCCCACGAGGGCGCAGCCCCAGCATTTT
TRBJ2-7 | TRBD2 | - | TRBV20-1 | CSARDVASGSDYEQYF | TGCAGTGCTAGAGATGTGGCTAGCGGGAGCGACTACGAGCAGTACTTC
TRBJ1-3 | - | many | TRBV7-9 | CASRGTSGNTIYF | TGTGCCAGCAGGGGTACCTCTGGAAACACCATATATTTT
TRBJ2-1 | TRBD2 | few | TRBV29-1 | CSVPGLASDNEQFF | TGCAGCGTTCCGGGACTAGCGTCCGACAATGAGCAGTTCTTC